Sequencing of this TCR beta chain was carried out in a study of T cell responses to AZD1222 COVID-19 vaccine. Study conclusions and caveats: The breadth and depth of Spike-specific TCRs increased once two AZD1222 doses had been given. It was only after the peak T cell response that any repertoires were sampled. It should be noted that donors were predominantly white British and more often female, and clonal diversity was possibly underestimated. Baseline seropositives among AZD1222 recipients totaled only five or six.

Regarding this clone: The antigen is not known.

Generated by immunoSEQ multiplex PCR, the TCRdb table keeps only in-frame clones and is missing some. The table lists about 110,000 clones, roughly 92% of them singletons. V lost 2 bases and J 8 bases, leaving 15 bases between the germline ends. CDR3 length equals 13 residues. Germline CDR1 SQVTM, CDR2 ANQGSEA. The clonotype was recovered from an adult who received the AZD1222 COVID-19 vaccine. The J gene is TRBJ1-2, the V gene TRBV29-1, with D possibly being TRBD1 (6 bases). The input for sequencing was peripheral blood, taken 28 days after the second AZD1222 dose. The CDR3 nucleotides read TGCAGCGTTGAAATCGGTGCAGGGGACGGCTACACCTTC. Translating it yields CSVEIGAGDGYTF.